The rows below give T cell receptor beta chains drawn from one sample of a study of beta chain features in type 1 diabetes. Only in-frame clones appear in the TCRdb table, and some are missing; sequencing was by immunoSEQ multiplex PCR. In the table there are under 350,000 clones, roughly 25% of which are singletons. The sample taken for sequencing was naive CD4+ T cells from blood. All receptors derive from a woman aged 25 to 45 with type 1 diabetes. Each CDR3 is given with its conserved first and last residue. A D gene is named only where the DNA matches it firmly. Clone size, where shown, is once, few, many, or a class for clones that have expanded.

TRBD2	.	TRBV9	TRBJ2-1	TGTGCCAGCAGCGGGAACGGCGGGAGTTGGAATGAGCAGTTCTTC	CASSGNGGSWNEQFF
TRBD1	.	TRBV5-6	TRBJ2-7	TGTGCCAGCAGCTTGGACAGGGGGCTTCGTAGGTCTCCCCGTCGGTACTTC	CASSLDRGLRRSPRRYF
TRBD2	once	TRBV15	TRBJ2-3	TGTGCCACCAGCAGAGACAGCGGGGCTAGCACAGATACGCAGTATTTT	CATSRDSGASTDTQYF
.	few	TRBV7-3	TRBJ1-2	TGTGCCAGCAGCTGGGGACTCGGCTATGGCTACACCTTC	CASSWGLGYGYTF
.	few	TRBV27	TRBJ2-7	TGTGCCAGCAGTTTTCAGGGGTTCTACGAGCAGTACTTC	CASSFQGFYEQYF
TRBD2	few	TRBV6-5	TRBJ2-1	TGTGCCAGCAGTCTCGGGACTAGCGGCAATGAGCAGTTCTTC	CASSLGTSGNEQFF
.	few	TRBV14	TRBJ1-2	TGTGCCAGCAGCCAACAGGGGATTTATGGCTACACCTTC	CASSQQGIYGYTF
TRBD1	few	TRBV18	TRBJ1-5	TGTGCCAGCTCACCGAATGTGCCGGGACAGGATCAGCCCCAGCATTTT	CASSPNVPGQDQPQHF
TRBD1	.	TRBV29-1	TRBJ1-5	TGCAGCGTCGGGACAGGGGGAGGTCAGCCCCAGCATTTT	CSVGTGGGQPQHF
.	.	TRBV13	TRBJ2-1	TGTGCCAGCAGCTTATTAGGTGGGGCCAGCTCCTACAATGAGCAGTTCTTC	CASSLLGGASSYNEQFF
.	.	TRBV9	TRBJ2-1	TGTGCCAGCAGCGTAGGTGGGCGTAGCTCCTACAATGAGCAGTTCTTC	CASSVGGRSSYNEQFF
TRBD2	.	TRBV9	TRBJ2-5	TGTGCCAGCAGCGTAGGGGGGGGTGAGACCCAGTACTTC	CASSVGGGETQYF
TRBD1	few	TRBV5-4	TRBJ1-1	TGTGCCAGCAGCTTGGATCTCGGGACAGCCCTACATGAAGCTTTCTTT	CASSLDLGTALHEAFF
TRBD1	.	TRBV7-9	TRBJ2-7	TGTGCCAGCAGCTTAGTGGGACAGGGCTATGAGCAGTACTTC	CASSLVGQGYEQYF
.	few	TRBV6-6	TRBJ1-5	TGTGCCAGCAGTTACGGGGACAATAGCAATCAGCCCCAGCATTTT	CASSYGDNSNQPQHF
TRBD1	.	TRBV5-4	TRBJ2-1	TGTGCCAGCAGCGGGGGACAGGCTACCTACAATGAGCAGTTCTTC	CASSGGQATYNEQFF
.	.	TRBV2	TRBJ2-7	TGTGCCAGCACGAGGACGGGAGAGCAGTACTTC	CASTRTGEQYF
.	few	TRBV18	TRBJ2-1	TGTGCCAGCTCACCAGAGGGTTCCTACAATGAGCAGTTCTTC	CASSPEGSYNEQFF
TRBD2	.	TRBV30	TRBJ2-7	TGTGCCTGGAGTAAGACCGCTAGCGGTACCTACGAGCAGTACTTC	CAWSKTASGTYEQYF
TRBD1	few	TRBV30	TRBJ1-1	TGTGCCTGGAACCCACAGGGGGCTAACACTGAAGCTTTCTTT	CAWNPQGANTEAFF
.	.	TRBV4-1	TRBJ2-1	TGCGCCAGCAGCCAAGGCGGGAACTGGAATGAGCAGTTCTTC	CASSQGGNWNEQFF
TRBD1	.	TRBV11-2	TRBJ2-2	TGTGCCAGCAGCTTACGTCCCGGGACAGGGACGGACACCGGGGAGCTGTTTTTT	CASSLRPGTGTDTGELFF
TRBD2	.	TRBV28	TRBJ2-5	TGTGCCAGCAAACCCCGGGGGGTACAAGAGACCCAGTACTTC	CASKPRGVQETQYF
TRBD1	.	TRBV6-5	TRBJ2-5	TGTGCCAGCAGGACAGGGTACCAAGAGACCCAGTACTTC	CASRTGYQETQYF
.	.	TRBV29-1	TRBJ1-1	TGCAGCGTTGAGCGGGGACGAGGGAACACTGAAGCTTTCTTT	CSVERGRGNTEAFF
TRBD1	few	TRBV30	TRBJ2-5	TGTGCCTGGAGTGTACTGCCCAGGACAGGGGCGTACCAAGAGACCCAGTACTTC	CAWSVLPRTGAYQETQYF
.	few	TRBV7-9	TRBJ1-2	TGTGCCAGCAGCTTAAACACAGGGACCTATGGCTACACCTTC	CASSLNTGTYGYTF
TRBD1	few	TRBV5-1	TRBJ1-1	TGCGCCAGCAGCCGTACAGGGGAAAGTACTGAAGCTTTCTTT	CASSRTGESTEAFF
.	.	TRBV30	TRBJ2-5	TGTGCCTGGATCCCTGGGCTAGCGGAGACCCAGTACTTC	CAWIPGLAETQYF
.	few	TRBV6-5	TRBJ2-1	TGTGCCAGCAGTTACGGAGTCAATGAGCAGTTCTTC	CASSYGVNEQFF
TRBD1	.	TRBV18	TRBJ1-1	TGTGCCAGCTCGCCGGGACAGGGTTTCACTGAAGCTTTCTTT	CASSPGQGFTEAFF
TRBD1	.	TRBV5-1	TRBJ2-2	TGCGCCAGCAGCTTGGGGACAGGCTCCCCCACCGGGGAGCTGTTTTTT	CASSLGTGSPTGELFF
TRBD2	.	TRBV18	TRBJ2-1	TGTGCCAGCTCGGGATATGGGACTAGCGACAATGAGCAGTTCTTC	CASSGYGTSDNEQFF
.	few	TRBV27	TRBJ2-5	TGTGCCAGCAGTTTATCCATTCAAGAGACCCAGTACTTC	CASSLSIQETQYF
TRBD1	few	TRBV5-1	TRBJ2-2	TGCGCCAGCAGCTTGGCAGGGGGCAACACCGGGGAGCTGTTTTTT	CASSLAGGNTGELFF
.	.	TRBV6-1	TRBJ2-6	TGTGCCAGTACCCAGGTTCCCGGGGCCAACGTCCTGACTTTC	CASTQVPGANVLTF
.	.	TRBV6-5	TRBJ1-2	TGTGCCAGCAGTTCAACCTCCACTTCCTATGGCTACACCTTC	CASSSTSTSYGYTF
TRBD1	few	TRBV14	TRBJ2-7	TGTGCCAGCCGGGATGGGTTCGGCTCCAGGGGGCCGAAAGAGCAGTACTTC	CASRDGFGSRGPKEQYF
TRBD1	.	TRBV4-1	TRBJ2-7	TGCGCCAGCAGCCAATCCCGGGACAGGCCCTACGAGCAGTACTTC	CASSQSRDRPYEQYF
.	.	TRBV7-2	TRBJ2-6	TGTGCCAGCACCAGTAGACTAGCTGGGGCCAACGTCCTGACTTTC	CASTSRLAGANVLTF
.	.	TRBV5-1	TRBJ1-1	TGCGCCAGCAGCTTGGTTGGCAGGGGCGGTACTGAAGCTTTCTTT	CASSLVGRGGTEAFF
TRBD2	few	TRBV5-6	TRBJ2-7	TGTGCCAGCAGCTATGGACTAGCGGGGGACGAGCAGTACTTC	CASSYGLAGDEQYF
.	few	TRBV9	TRBJ2-7	TGTGCCAGCAGCGTAGGGCATGGACTCACAGAGCAGTACTTC	CASSVGHGLTEQYF
TRBD2	few	TRBV30	TRBJ2-5	TGTGCCTGGGGCTCTCTAGCGGATTTTGGAGAGACCCAGTACTTC	CAWGSLADFGETQYF
.	.	TRBV5-1	TRBJ2-7	TGCGCCAGCAGCTTGGCCGGCGGTTCCTACGAGCAGTACTTC	CASSLAGGSYEQYF
TRBD2	.	TRBV4-2	TRBJ2-5	TGTGCCAGCACCCGGACTAGCGGAGCTCAAGAGACCCAGTACTTC	CASTRTSGAQETQYF
TRBD1	.	TRBV27	TRBJ2-1	TGTGCCAGCAGTTGGGGGACAGGTGAGCAGTTCTTC	CASSWGTGEQFF
TRBD2	.	TRBV20-1	TRBJ2-1	TGCAGTGCTGGACTAGCTGAGCAGTTCTTC	CSAGLAEQFF
.	few	TRBV15	TRBJ2-5	TGTGCCACCAGCAGAGCCCAAAACAGGTTTCAAGAGACCCAGTACTTC	CATSRAQNRFQETQYF